Below, 14 T cell receptor beta chains from the same sample are listed, as sequenced in a study of Ad26.COV2.S vaccination and SARS-CoV-2 variants. Method: immunoSEQ multiplex PCR; TCRdb's copy keeps in-frame clones and lacks some. This sample has around 300,000 clones; approximately 90% occur once, and the top ten carry around 5.3%. Treatment: 15 to 20 received Ad26.COV2.S at low or high dose, single or two shots; roughly five received placebo; per-sample allocation not given. All samples were drawn on day 63, counting from the first vaccine or placebo injection. The starting material was peripheral blood, obtained in a trial of Ad26.COV2.S vaccine versus placebo. These TCRs come from a person aged 18-60 years who received the Ad26.COV2.S COVID-19 vaccine or a placebo.

The genes are TRBV19 and TRBJ1-5, with 10 positions matching TRBD1. Germline V gives CDR1 LNHDA, CDR2 SQIVND (reference sequence). J lost 5 bases, V lost 5 bases, and 6 bases had no gene match. The CDR3 runs to 15 residues. CDR3 nucleotide sequence: TGTGCCAGTAGTCCCTTAGGGACAGGGGATCAGCCCCAGCATTTT. It is translated as CASSPLGTGDQPQHF.

This clone was seen only once. V and J are TRBV9 and TRBJ1-1; D unclear. CDR3 length: 13 residues. The V and J ends lost 0 bases and 2 bases respectively, with 5 bases between them. CDR1 is SGDLS, CDR2 YYNGEE, per germline. CDR3 DNA sequence: TGTGCCAGCAGCGTAGATCGAAACACTGAAGCTTTCTTT. This sequence encodes CASSVDRNTEAFF.

The CDR3 sequence: CASRDRGLEQYF. The CDR3 DNA sequence: TGTGCCAGCAGAGACAGGGGGCTGGAGCAGTACTTC. The V and J genes are TRBV14 and TRBJ2-7, with 10 bases identical to TRBD1. The CDR3 totals 12 residues. Trimming took 6 bases from V and 7 from J; bases not matched to a gene: 3. Germline-derived CDR1 and CDR2 are SGHDN and FVKESK.

This chain uses TRBV7-9 with TRBJ2-5; D perhaps matches TRBD1 (6 bases). The CDR3 is 14 amino acids. Germline-derived CDR1 and CDR2 are SEHNR and FQNEAQ (reference sequence). The germline V and J ends were trimmed by 5 bases and 3 bases, with 13 bases remaining between them. CDR3 region: CASSPEYREETQYF. The DNA of the CDR3 is TGTGCCAGCAGCCCAGAATACAGGGAAGAGACCCAGTACTTC.

The chain carries TRBV7-9 and TRBJ1-3; 9 nucleotides match TRBD1. Germline V lookup: CDR1 SEHNR, CDR2 FQNEAQ (reference sequence). V shed 1 base and J 4 bases; nucleotides not matched to a gene: 11. CDR3 length: 18 amino acids. As DNA, the CDR3 is TGTGCCAGCAGCTTAGTTTATGCCGGGACAGGGAGCGGAAACACCATATATTTT. Translation: CASSLVYAGTGSGNTIYF.

On this clone: Additional DNA sequences in this sample encode the identical CDR3. The rearrangement joins TRBV7-2 to TRBJ1-6, with 8 bases lining up with TRBD1. The CDR3 contains 14 residues. Germline CDR1 SGHTA, CDR2 FQGNSA. After removal of 5 bases from V and 7 bases from J, the junction contained 4 bases not matched to a gene. The CDR3 DNA reads TGTGCCAGCAGCCCCCGACAGGGGAATTCACCCCTCCACTTT. Amino acid sequence: CASSPRQGNSPLHF.

The V gene is TRBV7-9, the J gene TRBJ1-4; a weak D match, TRBD1 (5 bases). CDR3 length: 18 amino acids. Germline loops: CDR1 SEHNR, CDR2 FQNEAQ (reference sequence). V was trimmed by 5 bases and J by 2 bases, leaving 21 bases between them. CDR3 sequence reads: CASSPITPGLRTNEKLFF. The CDR3 bases are TGTGCCAGCAGCCCGATAACCCCGGGGCTGAGGACTAATGAAAAACTGTTTTTT.

This chain uses TRBV19 with TRBJ2-1; 10 bases match TRBD1. The CDR3 is made up of 12 amino acids. After removal of 5 bases from V and 12 bases from J, the junction contained 4 bases not matched to a gene. Germline V lookup: CDR1 LNHDA, CDR2 SQIVND (reference sequence). CDR3 residues: CASSLGDRGQFF. Here the CDR3 DNA reads TGTGCCAGTAGTCTAGGGGACAGGGGGCAGTTCTTC.

This chain uses TRBV28 with TRBJ1-5; 9 nucleotides agree with TRBD1. Unmatched junction bases numbered 7, after V lost 4 bases and J lost 6 bases. The CDR3 totals 15 residues. Per germline, CDR1 MDHEN and CDR2 SYDVKM. CDR3 nucleotide sequence: TGTGCCAGCAGTTCGCCGGGACAGGGCGGTCAGCCCCAGCATTTT. This sequence encodes CASSSPGQGGQPQHF.

This clone was detected only once. The CDR3 here is CASSPRRETQYF. The CDR3 region has the DNA TGTGCCAGCAGTCCCCGGCGGGAGACCCAGTACTTC. The chain carries TRBV12-3 or TRBV12-4 and TRBJ2-5; no firm D call. V gave up 5 bases and J gave up 5 bases, with 9 bases separating them. The CDR3 loop spans 12 amino acids.

This clone was detected only once. The rearrangement uses TRBV5-6 and TRBJ2-5; TRBD2 aligns across 10 bases. The CDR3 sequence is 16 residues long. CDR1 is SGHDT and CDR2 is YYEEEE in the germline V gene. J was trimmed by 2 bases and V by 0 bases; bases with no gene match: 4. The CDR3 DNA is TGTGCCAGCAGCTTGGAAGCGGGGGGGCGGCAAGAGACCCAGTACTTC. Encoded protein: CASSLEAGGRQETQYF. Looking up the rest from reference TRBV5-6 and TRBJ2-5 gives the full variable domain: DAGVTQSPTHLIKTRGQQVTLRCSPKSGHDTVSWYQQALGQGPQFIFQYYEEEERQRGNFPDRFSGHQFPNYSSELNVNALLLGDSALYLCASSLEAGGRQETQYFGPGTRLLVL.

This clone was seen a single time. The J gene is TRBJ1-6, the V gene TRBV7-2; D remains unclear. Trimming removed 6 bases at V and 0 bases at J, with 15 bases between. Germline assignment: CDR1 SGHTA and CDR2 FQGNSA. The CDR3 is 17 residues long. The CDR3 bases are TGTGCCAGCAGATTTGGGCCCGGGAACTCCTATAATTCACCCCTCCACTTT. Protein sequence: CASRFGPGNSYNSPLHF.

The chain is built from TRBV15 and TRBJ1-2; D gene uncertain. This CDR3 spans 15 amino acids. The germline V and J ends were trimmed by 0 bases and 2 bases, with 10 bases remaining between them. The germline V gene encodes CDR1 LNHNV and CDR2 YYDKDF (reference sequence). Here the CDR3 reads CATSRDRVQNYGYTF. The CDR3 coding sequence is TGTGCCACCAGCAGAGATCGCGTACAGAACTATGGCTACACCTTC.

The genes are TRBV5-6 and TRBJ2-3, with 15 bases lining up with TRBD2. CDR1 is SGHDT and CDR2 is YYEEEE in the germline V gene. V was clipped by 3 bases and J by 4 bases; unmatched bases: 3. The CDR3 runs 16 residues. The CDR3 DNA reads TGTGCCAGCAGCTGGACTAGCGGGGGGGCATCAGATACGCAGTATTTT. Translating gives CASSWTSGGASDTQYF. The full variable domain, its missing parts supplied by reference TRBV5-6 and TRBJ2-3, is DAGVTQSPTHLIKTRGQQVTLRCSPKSGHDTVSWYQQALGQGPQFIFQYYEEEERQRGNFPDRFSGHQFPNYSSELNVNALLLGDSALYLCASSWTSGGASDTQYFGPGTRLTVL.